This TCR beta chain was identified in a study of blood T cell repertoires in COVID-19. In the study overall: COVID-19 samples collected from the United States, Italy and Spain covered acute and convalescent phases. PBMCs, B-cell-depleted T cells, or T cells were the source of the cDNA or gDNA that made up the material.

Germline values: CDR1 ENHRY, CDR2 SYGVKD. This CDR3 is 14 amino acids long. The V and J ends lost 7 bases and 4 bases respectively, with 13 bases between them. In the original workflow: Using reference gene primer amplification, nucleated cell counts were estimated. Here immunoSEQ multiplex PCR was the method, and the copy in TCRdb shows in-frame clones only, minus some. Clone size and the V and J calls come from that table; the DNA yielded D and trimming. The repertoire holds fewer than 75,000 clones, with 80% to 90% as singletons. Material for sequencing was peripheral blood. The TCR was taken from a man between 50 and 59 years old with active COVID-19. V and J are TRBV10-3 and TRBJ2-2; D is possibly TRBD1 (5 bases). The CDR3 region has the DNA TGTGCCATCAAGCCCAGGGTAGGCACCGGGGAGCTGTTTTTT. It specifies CAIKPRVGTGELFF.